These 18 T cell receptor beta chains came from one sample sequenced in a study of human T cells and chemical hapten exposure. Indicated time point: patch test 2, 6 weeks after DPC sensitization. Indicated treatment: therapeutic diphenylcyclopropenone sensitization with weekly scalp DPC. TCRdb processed the RACE reads anew with MiXCR; each CDR3 protein has one entry. Among 85,000 to 100,000 distinct CDR3 sequences listed, 9.5% to 12% were seen once. The source was whole blood, collected in connection with sensitization to the hapten diphenylcyclopropenone (DPC). Receptors originate from a man aged 35 to 55 with alopecia areata. Some clones in this sample may be carry-over from other donors' samples.

The rearrangement uses TRBV7-2 and TRBJ2-5; 7 nucleotides agree with TRBD2. J lost 1 base, V lost 5 bases, and 7 bases had no gene match. The CDR3 has 15 amino acids. Germline V CDR1 and CDR2: SGHTA, FQGNSA. For the CDR3, the DNA is TGTGCCAGCAGCCAGCGGGGTTCATCCCAAGAGACCCAGTACTTC. Amino acid sequence: CASSQRGSSQETQYF.

J is TRBJ2-1 and V is TRBV7-6; 9 nucleotides agree with TRBD2. The germline V gene has CDR1 SGHVS and CDR2 FNYEAQ. The V segment lost 2 bases and the J segment 0 bases; nucleotides outside the gene matches: 11. This CDR3 region has 19 residues. Written as DNA, the CDR3 is TGTGCCAGCAGCTTATCGTCCGCGGGAGGGCCCAGCTCCTACAATGAGCAGTTCTTC. Residues: CASSLSSAGGPSSYNEQFF.

The sample holds many counts of this clonotype. A read error may produce the germline difference seen at one junction end. V usage is TRBV5-1 and J usage is TRBJ2-1, with D tentatively TRBD2 (5 bases). Germline CDR1 SGHRS, CDR2 YFSETQ. The CDR3 runs to 14 residues. CDR3 bases: TGCGCCAGCAACTTGGCCACTAGTAATAATGAGCAGTTCTTC. Translation gives CASNLATSNNEQFF.

This clonotype was seen just once. This could be a read error, since a much larger clone is one nucleotide away. V gene TRBV7-9 combines with J gene TRBJ2-5; 9 bases line up with TRBD2. The J segment lost 2 bases and the V segment lost 1 base, leaving 2 bases of the junction unmatched. Germline-derived CDR1 and CDR2 are SEHNR and FQNEAQ (reference sequence). The CDR3 has 15 residues. The CDR3 loop is CASSLGLAEQETQYF. Here the CDR3 DNA reads TGTGCCAGCAGCTTAGGACTAGCGGAACAAGAGACCCAGTACTTC.

This clonotype was found a few times. The chain uses TRBV6-2 or TRBV6-3 and TRBJ2-1; 7 nucleotides align to TRBD2. Germline CDR1 and CDR2: MNHEY and SVGEGT. V shed 3 bases and J 8 bases; nucleotides not matched to a gene: 7. This CDR3 has 14 amino acids. The CDR3 sequence: CASSYGREVDEQFF. Here the CDR3 DNA reads TGTGCCAGCAGTTATGGGAGGGAGGTGGATGAGCAGTTCTTC.

The chain couples TRBV29-1 to TRBJ2-2, with 8 positions matching TRBD2. The CDR3 length is 14 residues. The V and J ends lost 5 bases and 4 bases, in that order; junction bases with no gene match: 6. The germline V gene encodes CDR1 SQVTM and CDR2 ANQGSEA. Here the CDR3 reads CSVTWLAGTGELFF. As DNA, the CDR3 is TGCAGCGTTACATGGCTAGCGGGCACCGGGGAGCTGTTTTTT.

This chain uses TRBV29-1 with TRBJ1-1; 11 bases are shared with TRBD1. Germline V gene sequence: CDR1 SQVTM, CDR2 ANQGSEA. This CDR3 is built from 12 residues. V lost 7 bases, J lost 4 bases, and 2 bases stayed unmatched. The CDR3 loop reads CSGGQGGTEAFF. The CDR3, as DNA: TGCAGCGGGGGACAGGGGGGCACTGAAGCTTTCTTT.

This clonotype has more than one count but fewer than ten. The V gene is TRBV19, the J gene TRBJ2-1; 11 bases fit TRBD2. V lost 2 bases and J lost 0; bases outside the gene matches: 0. Germline V gives CDR1 LNHDA, CDR2 SQIVND (reference sequence). This CDR3 contains 16 residues. The CDR3 loop reads CASSITSGSSYNEQFF. The CDR3 DNA follows: TGTGCCAGTAGTATAACTAGCGGGAGCTCCTACAATGAGCAGTTCTTC.

This clonotype was found a few times. The rearrangement joins TRBV5-1 to TRBJ1-4; unclear D gene. V was clipped by 3 bases and J by 4 bases, with 10 bases between them. The CDR3 sequence is 14 residues long. CDR1 is SGHRS, CDR2 YFSETQ, per germline. DNA of the CDR3: TGCGCCAGCAGCTCCCAGGTATATAATGAAAAACTGTTTTTT. This gives the protein CASSSQVYNEKLFF.

The V gene is TRBV2, the J gene TRBJ1-2, with TRBD1 matching 11 bases. With V trimmed by 10 bases and J by 8 bases, 12 bases remained unmatched. CDR3 length: 14 amino acids. CDR1 is SNHLY and CDR2 is FYNNEI in the germline V gene. This CDR3 is CATRDRGFSFGYTF. CDR3 sequence (DNA): TGTGCCACCCGGGACAGGGGGTTTTCTTTCGGCTACACCTTC.

This clonotype was detected ten times or more. The chain carries TRBV2 and TRBJ1-5; 9 positions match TRBD1. The germline CDR1 and CDR2 sequences are SNHLY and FYNNEI. The CDR3 totals 18 residues. V was pared by 2 bases and J by 1 base, with 9 bases of the junction left unmatched. In DNA, the CDR3 is TGTGCCAGCAGTGAATTCACAGGGGGCAGTCCAAGCAATCAGCCCCAGCATTTT. Translating it yields CASSEFTGGSPSNQPQHF.

This clonotype turned up a few times. The J gene is TRBJ1-1, the V gene TRBV29-1; no definite D call. The CDR3 sequence is 12 residues long. V lost 7 bases and J lost 2, with 11 bases in between. CDR1 is SQVTM and CDR2 is ANQGSEA in the germline V gene. This CDR3 reads CSAAPANTEAFF. CDR3 nucleotide sequence: TGCAGCGCCGCCCCTGCTAACACTGAAGCTTTCTTT.

The chain couples TRBV12-3 or TRBV12-4 to TRBJ2-3; 11 bases line up with TRBD2. The V and J ends lost 6 bases and 2 bases, in that order; junction bases with no gene match: 7. The CDR3 is 16 amino acids. CDR3 protein: CASSPPGLAATDTQYF. The DNA of the CDR3 is TGTGCCAGCAGCCCTCCGGGACTAGCGGCCACAGATACGCAGTATTTT.

This clonotype was seen a handful of times. The rearrangement uses TRBV6-2 or TRBV6-3 and TRBJ2-7; 13 bases are shared with TRBD2. J was trimmed by 6 bases and V by 2 bases; bases with no gene match: 7. The germline CDR1 and CDR2 sequences are MNHEY and SVGEGT. CDR3 size: 16 residues. The DNA of the CDR3 is TGTGCCAGCAGTTACCGCGGACTAGCGGGAGAGGGCGAGCAGTACTTC. Amino acid sequence: CASSYRGLAGEGEQYF.

This clonotype was counted ten times or more. The chain links TRBV29-1 to TRBJ2-3, with 10 bases identical to TRBD2. The CDR3 runs 16 residues. Germline-derived CDR1 and CDR2 are SQVTM and ANQGSEA. J lost 5 bases, V lost 5 bases, and 13 bases had no gene match. CDR3 coding DNA: TGCAGCGTTCCCAGCGGGAGGGCCCGGTTGGTAGATACGCAGTATTTT. Translation gives CSVPSGRARLVDTQYF.

This clonotype was observed many times. The chain has TRBV4-2 and TRBJ2-7; the match to TRBD2 covers 9 bases. Germline V gene lookup returns CDR1 LGHNA and CDR2 YNFKEQ. This CDR3 is built from 16 residues. V shed 4 bases and J 2 bases; nucleotides not matched to a gene: 9. CDR3 amino acids: CASSRGSQREAYEQYF. The DNA of the CDR3 is TGTGCCAGCAGCCGGGGGAGCCAGCGGGAGGCCTACGAGCAGTACTTC.

As for this clonotype: A much larger clone differs by one base, so this may be a read error. The genes are TRBV12-3 or TRBV12-4 and TRBJ2-1, with D possibly TRBD2 on 6 matching bases. This CDR3 spans 17 amino acids. Trimming stripped 5 bases from V and 4 bases from J, with 21 bases between. The CDR3 sequence: CASSPRTISGLYNEQFF. DNA of the CDR3: TGTGCCAGCAGTCCACGAACCATTAGCGGTCTATACAATGAGCAGTTCTTC.

V usage is TRBV15 and J usage is TRBJ1-6, with unresolved D. V lost 8 bases and J lost 0, with 14 bases in between. Germline V gene lookup returns CDR1 LNHNV and CDR2 YYDKDF (reference sequence). The CDR3 totals 16 residues. Written as DNA, the CDR3 is TGTGCCACCCGTAATATAGCGAGCTCCTATAATTCACCCCTCCACTTT. This encodes CATRNIASSYNSPLHF.